This TCR beta chain was documented in a study of blood T cell repertoires in COVID-19. Study-wide background: Donors in the United States, Italy and Spain gave samples during acute or convalescent COVID-19. Sources were T cells, B-cell-depleted T cells, or PBMCs; the material itself was cDNA or gDNA.

In the original workflow: Reference gene primer amplification gave nucleated cell count estimates. TCRdb keeps only in-frame clones here, not all; method: immunoSEQ multiplex PCR. The DNA was the basis for D and trimming; V, J and clone size are from that table. The table has 250,000 or so clones, around 86% seen once. Seattle's enrolled individuals joined amid active infection and were then monitored longitudinally. From germline, CDR1 is LNHNV and CDR2 YYDKDF (reference sequence). Germline trimming cut 3 bases from V and 1 base from J; bases unmatched to any gene: 7. There are 18 residues in the CDR3.

Sequenced: peripheral blood. The sequence was collected from a woman aged 55-69 years with COVID-19, enrolled during active disease. This chain uses TRBV15 with TRBJ2-2; 11 bases fit TRBD2. The CDR3 is CATSRWGTSGRNTGELFF. The DNA of the CDR3 is TGTGCCACCAGCAGGTGGGGGACTAGCGGCAGGAACACCGGGGAGCTGTTTTTT.